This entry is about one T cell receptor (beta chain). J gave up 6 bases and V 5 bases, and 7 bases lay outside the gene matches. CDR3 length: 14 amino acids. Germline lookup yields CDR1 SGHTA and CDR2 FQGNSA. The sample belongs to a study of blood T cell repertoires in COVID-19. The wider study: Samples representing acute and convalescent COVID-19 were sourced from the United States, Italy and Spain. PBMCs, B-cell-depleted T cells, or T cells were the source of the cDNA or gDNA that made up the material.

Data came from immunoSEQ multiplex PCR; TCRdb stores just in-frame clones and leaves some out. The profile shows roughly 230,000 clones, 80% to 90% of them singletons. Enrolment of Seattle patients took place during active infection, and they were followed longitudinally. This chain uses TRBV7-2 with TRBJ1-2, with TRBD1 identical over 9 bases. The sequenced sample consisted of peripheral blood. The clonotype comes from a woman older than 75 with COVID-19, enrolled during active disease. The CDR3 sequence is CASSSGQGLDGYTF. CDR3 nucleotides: TGTGCCAGCAGCAGTGGACAGGGGCTGGATGGCTACACCTTC.